This T cell receptor beta chain was recovered during a study of early T cells in non-severe SARS-CoV-2 infection. The TCR library protocol was used to attach unique molecular identifiers. These identifiers were attached to individual cDNA molecules. MiXCR, run by TCRdb on the 5' RACE reads, gives a single entry per CDR3 protein. The sample holds about 49,000 distinct CDR3 sequences; about 11% are singletons and the top ten take over 7.5%. The CDR3 sequence is 16 residues long. The V gene end was trimmed by 7 bases and the J gene end by 5 bases; junction bases not matched to a gene: 8. From germline, CDR1 is MNHEY and CDR2 SVGEGT. This clonotype turned up a few times.

The specimen sequenced was whole blood. The chain uses TRBV6-2 or TRBV6-3 and TRBJ2-1; TRBD2 matches at 13 bases. The sequence came from an adult who was a healthcare worker with PCR-confirmed SARS-CoV-2 infection or an uninfected control (not recorded which). This chain's CDR3 is CASTPRLAGGDNEQFF. The CDR3 DNA reads as TGTGCCAGCACCCCGAGACTAGCGGGAGGCGACAATGAGCAGTTCTTC.